This T cell receptor beta chain was obtained from a study of STAT5B mutations in CD4+ large granular lymphocyte leukemia. Per the authors' pipeline: A productive frequency of 2.59 x 10-5 was the lowest detectable. This table comes from immunoSEQ multiplex PCR, and its TCRdb copy is limited to in-frame clones, with some not included. That table gives V, J and clone size, and the DNA gave D and trimming. This sample yields 20,000 to 25,000 clones, of which roughly 87% are seen a single time; around 8.2% belongs to the top ten. CDR1 is MGHRA, CDR2 YSYEKL, per germline. V was trimmed by 4 bases and J by 0 bases, leaving 16 bases between them. This CDR3 has 16 residues. This clone was seen a handful of times. The target antigen is unknown. General observations from the study: Patient CD4-sorted repertoires looked more clonal than healthy CD4+ repertoires, even without putative leukemic clones. Without HLA matching, higher CD4+ than CD8+ T-LGLL clonality could reflect small sample size. Compared with healthy controls (2/35), patient top clones favored TRBV06 (8/27).

The chain joins TRBV4-1 to TRBJ2-7, with D possibly TRBD1 on 6 matching bases. Sequencing used CD4+ T cells from blood buffy coats. The TCR sequence derives from a human donor in good health. The CDR3 reads CASSPGTTLSSYEQYF. As DNA, the CDR3 is TGCGCCAGCAGCCCAGGGACAACCCTGAGCTCCTACGAGCAGTACTTC.